This T cell receptor (beta chain) appears in the sequencing data of a study of cytomegalovirus exposure and HLA in healthy donors. Study outcomes and limitations: Listed as cytomegalovirus-associated were 150 or so TCR beta chains.

A few counts support this clone. Its cognate antigen is unknown. TCRdb keeps only in-frame clones here, not all; method: immunoSEQ multiplex PCR. The repertoire holds 200,000 to 250,000 clones, with approximately 80% as singletons. The CDR3 loop spans 11 amino acids. Germline V gene sequence: CDR1 KGHSY, CDR2 FQNENV. V was shortened by 6 bases and J by 7 bases, with 9 bases between the two germline ends. The source material was PBMCs. The sequence was collected from a young woman in good health and CMV-seropositive. This chain connects TRBV16 to TRBJ1-1; D gene ambiguous. CDR3: CASREEGEAFF. The CDR3 DNA sequence: TGTGCCAGCAGAGAAGAGGGTGAAGCTTTCTTT.